One sample yielded the 29 T cell receptor beta chains listed below, sequenced in a study of cytomegalovirus exposure and HLA in healthy donors. The PCR contained 60 Vbeta and 13 Jbeta primers. Data came from immunoSEQ multiplex PCR; TCRdb stores just in-frame clones and leaves some out. Of 150,000 to 200,000 clones in the sample, roughly 70% were seen once. The sample was PBMCs. Source of these receptors: a man younger than 45 in good health and CMV-seropositive.

This clone showed up just a few times. The chain combines TRBV29-1 with TRBJ2-7, with TRBD1 identical over 8 bases. Trimming cost V 7 bases and J 0 bases; bases outside gene matches: 5. Germline values: CDR1 SQVTM, CDR2 ANQGSEA. This CDR3 region has 13 residues. In DNA, the CDR3 is TGCAGCGCCCTGACAGGGGCCTCCTACGAGCAGTACTTC. Its protein product is CSALTGASYEQYF.

The chain is built from TRBV5-6 and TRBJ1-2, with 7 nucleotides matching TRBD1. V was clipped by 4 bases and J by 4 bases; unmatched bases: 16. The CDR3 runs to 17 residues. Germline loops: CDR1 SGHDT, CDR2 YYEEEE. CDR3 amino acids: CASSVRQGGRQIYGYTF. CDR3 nucleotides: TGTGCCAGCAGCGTCCGACAGGGTGGGAGGCAAATCTATGGCTACACCTTC. The complete variable domain, with remaining parts taken from reference TRBV5-6 and TRBJ1-2, reads DAGVTQSPTHLIKTRGQQVTLRCSPKSGHDTVSWYQQALGQGPQFIFQYYEEEERQRGNFPDRFSGHQFPNYSSELNVNALLLGDSALYLCASSVRQGGRQIYGYTFGSGTRLTVV.

The rearrangement links TRBV7-3 to TRBJ2-1; D is perhaps TRBD1 (5 bases). Trimming removed 2 bases from V and 2 bases from J, with 10 bases in between. Germline values: CDR1 SGHTA, CDR2 FQGTGA. CDR3 size: 15 residues. CDR3 sequence (DNA): TGTGCCAGCAGCTTAGTAGGGGATGCCTACAATGAGCAGTTCTTC. The encoded protein is CASSLVGDAYNEQFF.

The V and J genes are TRBV5-8 and TRBJ2-7; 9 bases line up with TRBD1. Germline values: CDR1 SGHTS, CDR2 YDEGEE. The CDR3 has 16 amino acids. Trimming cost V 2 bases and J 2 bases; bases outside gene matches: 8. The CDR3: CASSLFWGTGTYEQYF. The CDR3 DNA follows: TGTGCCAGCAGCTTATTTTGGGGGACAGGGACCTACGAGCAGTACTTC.

In its sample, this clone was seen once. V and J are TRBV10-3 and TRBJ2-5; 7 positions match TRBD1. With the DNA end fitting TRBJ2-7 better, the J assignment may be wrong. The CDR3 is 15 residues long. Germline V lookup: CDR1 ENHRY, CDR2 SYGVKD. The CDR3 DNA reads TGTGCCACCACCTCGGTCTGGGGACAGTCCTACGAGCAGTACTTC. Amino acids: CATTSVWGQSYEQYF.

V is TRBV28 and J is TRBJ2-7; tentatively, D is TRBD1 (6 bases). Germline CDR1 reads MDHEN; CDR2 reads SYDVKM. The length of the CDR3 is 13 residues. The V end lost 4 bases, the J end lost 6 bases, and 13 bases lay between the germline ends. The CDR3 here is CASSSHVGGEQYF. DNA of the CDR3: TGTGCCAGCAGTTCCCATGTAGGGGGCGAGCAGTACTTC.

This chain uses TRBV25-1 with TRBJ2-1; 8 nucleotides align to TRBD2. Germline V gene data show CDR1 as MGHDK and CDR2 as SYGVNS. The CDR3 runs to 15 residues. V trimming: 7 bases; J trimming: 4 bases; junction bases outside the gene matches: 9. The CDR3 bases are TGTGCCAGCACCGTTAGCGGGAAGGCGTACAATGAGCAGTTCTTC. Residues: CASTVSGKAYNEQFF.

This sequence joins TRBV29-1 and TRBJ2-5; TRBD2 matches 8 bases. The ends lost 4 bases at V and 1 base at J; junction bases unmatched: 5. Germline lookup yields CDR1 SQVTM and CDR2 ANQGSEA. CDR3 length: 14 amino acids. The CDR3 sequence: CSVALLAAQETQYF. The CDR3 nucleotides are TGCAGCGTTGCCCTACTAGCGGCCCAAGAGACCCAGTACTTC.

This chain links TRBV6-6 with TRBJ2-1; D call uncertain. There are 15 residues in the CDR3. Germline loops: CDR1 MNHNY, CDR2 SVGAGI (reference sequence). Trimming shortened V by 6 bases and J by 0 bases, and 12 bases separated the two germline ends. The CDR3, as DNA: TGTGCCAGCAGAACACAGCAGAGCTCCTACAATGAGCAGTTCTTC. Protein product: CASRTQQSSYNEQFF.

This clone occurred a few times. The rearrangement links TRBV27 to TRBJ2-7, with D perhaps matching TRBD2 (6 bases). Germline-derived CDR1 and CDR2 are MNHEY and SMNVEV (reference sequence). The V and J ends lost 5 bases and 9 bases respectively, with 20 bases between them. This CDR3 has 14 residues. The CDR3, as DNA: TGTGCCAGCAGTAGTACCGGGGGTCCCCTCGGGCAGTACTTC. This sequence encodes CASSSTGGPLGQYF.

The chain is built from TRBV20-1 and TRBJ2-5; D not resolved. TRBJ2-7 explains the end of the DNA better; the J call may be wrong. Germline CDR1 DFQATT, CDR2 SNEGSKA (reference sequence). This CDR3 contains 11 residues. The CDR3 nucleotides read TGCAGTGCTAGTGAGGCTTACGAGCAGTACTTC. Translation gives CSASEAYEQYF.

V and J are TRBV6-4 and TRBJ2-2; a weak D match, TRBD1 (5 bases). The germline CDR1 and CDR2 sequences are MRHNA and SNTAGT. This CDR3 has 16 amino acids. V was clipped by 0 bases and J by 4 bases, with 12 bases between them. The CDR3: CASSDSSQGATGELFF. For the CDR3, the DNA is TGTGCCAGCAGTGACTCGTCGCAGGGTGCCACCGGGGAGCTGTTTTTT.

This clone was seen once. The chain couples TRBV6-5 to TRBJ1-2; D ambiguous. There are 14 residues in the CDR3. Trimming cost V 0 bases and J 5 bases, with 10 bases left between them. From germline, CDR1 is MNHEY and CDR2 SVGAGI. Here the CDR3 reads CASSYSGNDYGYTF. The CDR3 DNA is TGTGCCAGCAGTTACTCGGGCAACGATTATGGCTACACCTTC.

This clone was found a few times. V is TRBV10-3 and J is TRBJ1-1; unclear D gene. Germline V gene lookup returns CDR1 ENHRY and CDR2 SYGVKD. The CDR3 has 13 residues. The V end was cut by 10 bases, the J end by 0 bases, with 12 bases between. The CDR3 region has the DNA TGTGCCACCCTGTGGGAGATGAACACTGAAGCTTTCTTT. It encodes CATLWEMNTEAFF.

The chain employs TRBV2 and TRBJ2-1, with TRBD1 matching 9 bases. V shed 4 bases, J shed 8 bases, and the junction held 0 bases outside the gene matches. The CDR3 consists of 12 residues. Per germline, CDR1 SNHLY and CDR2 FYNNEI. The DNA of the CDR3 is TGTGCCAGCAGTGGGACAGGGGATGAGCAGTTCTTC. Its protein is CASSGTGDEQFF.

A few counts support this clone. The rearrangement uses TRBV7-9 and TRBJ2-7; 8 bases align to TRBD2. The length of the CDR3 is 13 residues. CDR1 is SEHNR, CDR2 FQNEAQ, per germline (reference sequence). With 8 bases clipped from V and 6 bases from J, the junction kept 9 bases outside the gene matches. CDR3 region: CASLYTGGGEQYF. The CDR3 region has the DNA TGTGCCAGCTTATATACGGGGGGGGGCGAGCAGTACTTC.

The genes are TRBV15 and TRBJ1-1; 7 positions match TRBD1. The junction had 4 bases not matched to a gene; V was cut back by 8 bases and J by 1 base. The CDR3 extends over 13 amino acids. In germline, CDR1 is LNHNV, CDR2 YYDKDF (reference sequence). The chain's CDR3 is CATRGDRNTEAFF. Written as DNA, the CDR3 is TGTGCCACCCGAGGGGACAGGAACACTGAAGCTTTCTTT.

J is TRBJ2-1 and V is TRBV7-6; tentatively, D is TRBD2 (6 bases). This CDR3 is 18 amino acids long. Germline CDR1 SGHVS, CDR2 FNYEAQ. Trimming shortened V by 2 bases and J by 7 bases, and 24 bases separated the two germline ends. CDR3 amino acids: CASSLKLGVVGGTNEQFF. CDR3 bases: TGTGCCAGCAGCTTAAAGTTGGGTGTAGTTGGAGGGACGAATGAGCAGTTCTTC.

The chain employs TRBV6-1 and TRBJ1-1, with 10 bases identical to TRBD1. The CDR3 totals 14 residues. CDR1 is MNHNS, CDR2 SASEGT, per germline. The trim removed 5 bases at V and 3 bases at J, leaving 3 bases unmatched. Written as DNA, the CDR3 is TGTGCCAGCAGTAGACAGGGGGCGGACACTGAAGCTTTCTTT. Its translation is CASSRQGADTEAFF.

The chain joins TRBV7-9 to TRBJ2-5; the D gene is possibly TRBD2 (5 bases). The CDR3 runs to 14 residues. Trimming pared 1 base from V and 1 base from J, leaving 7 bases between. Germline CDR1 SEHNR, CDR2 FQNEAQ (reference sequence). CDR3 coding DNA: TGTGCCAGCAGCTTAGAGAGGGCCCAAGAGACCCAGTACTTC. It encodes CASSLERAQETQYF.

This clone has just one count. The gene calls are TRBV6-5 and TRBJ2-7; 8 bases match TRBD1. The J segment lost 3 bases and the V segment lost 2 bases, leaving 6 bases of the junction unmatched. Per the germline V gene, CDR1 is MNHEY and CDR2 is SVGAGI. This CDR3 has 15 residues. This CDR3 is CASSYRTGSGYEQYF. For the CDR3, the DNA is TGTGCCAGCAGTTACCGGACAGGGTCCGGCTACGAGCAGTACTTC.

This clone was counted once. The V call is TRBV2, the J call TRBJ2-7, with a tentative D call TRBD1 (6 bases). Germline values: CDR1 SNHLY, CDR2 FYNNEI. Trimming removed 8 bases from V and 6 bases from J, with 14 bases in between. The CDR3 contains 12 residues. The DNA for the CDR3 is TGTGCCAGCGGCACAGGGATCTCCGAGCAGTACTTC. This codes for CASGTGISEQYF.

The CDR3 DNA reads TGTGCCAGAAGCTGGGCGGGACAGCATTATATCTATGGCTACACCTTC. This codes for CARSWAGQHYIYGYTF. The J gene is TRBJ1-2, the V gene TRBV5-3; TRBD1 aligns across 7 bases. TRBV5-3 is classed as an ORF, of uncertain function. V shed 3 bases and J 4 bases; nucleotides not matched to a gene: 12. The CDR3 totals 16 residues.

This clone turned up a few times. The V call is TRBV6-5, the J call TRBJ1-5; 9 bases map to TRBD1. Trimming at V came to 4 bases and at J to 4 bases, leaving 5 bases not matched to a gene. CDR3 length: 15 amino acids. Germline-derived CDR1 and CDR2 are MNHEY and SVGAGI. The CDR3 loop reads CASSSAGTGNQPQHF. The DNA of the CDR3 is TGTGCCAGCAGTTCCGCCGGGACAGGGAATCAGCCCCAGCATTTT.

A remark on this clone: Other DNA sequences from this sample encode an identical CDR3 as well. The rearrangement uses TRBV15 and TRBJ2-1; 7 nucleotides match TRBD1. CDR3 size: 16 residues. The germline V gene encodes CDR1 LNHNV and CDR2 YYDKDF (reference sequence). Trimming took 0 bases from V and 0 from J; bases not matched to a gene: 2. The chain's CDR3 is CATSRDRDSSYNEQFF. The CDR3 coding sequence is TGTGCCACCAGCAGAGACAGGGACAGCTCCTACAATGAGCAGTTCTTC.

CDR3: CASSPEPGATGELFF. CDR3 nucleotides: TGTGCCAGCAGCCCGGAGCCCGGAGCAACCGGGGAGCTGTTTTTT. The rearrangement uses TRBV9 and TRBJ2-2, with unresolved D. The CDR3 is 15 residues long. The V end lost 4 bases, the J end lost 5 bases, and 15 bases lay between the germline ends. CDR1 is SGDLS, CDR2 YYNGEE, per germline.

Comment on this clone: A read error may produce the germline difference seen at one junction end. The V gene is TRBV5-5, the J gene TRBJ2-7, with TRBD1 matching over 10 bases. The CDR3 has 15 amino acids. CDR1 and CDR2 (germline): SGHKS, YYEKEE (reference sequence). The CDR3 sequence is CASNLFGTGDYEQYF. As DNA, the CDR3 is TGTGCCAGCAACTTGTTTGGGACAGGGGACTACGAGCAGTACTTC.

This chain uses TRBV2 with TRBJ2-6, with TRBD2 identical over 13 bases. The V gene's germline CDR1 is SNHLY and CDR2 FYNNEI. This CDR3 has 17 residues. V was clipped by 6 bases and J by 2 bases; unmatched bases: 4. The CDR3 nucleotides are TGTGCCAGCAGGGCCGGACTAGCGGGAGCTGGGGCCAACGTCCTGACTTTC. It codes for CASRAGLAGAGANVLTF.

The rearrangement joins TRBV7-3 to TRBJ1-2; 7 bases are a match to TRBD1. The CDR3 runs to 16 residues. From germline, CDR1 is SGHTA and CDR2 FQGTGA. Unmatched junction bases numbered 13, after V lost 1 base and J lost 8 bases. The CDR3 DNA is TGTGCCAGCAGCTTAAGAGATCGAGGGCAGGGGGGCGGCTACACCTTC. It translates to CASSLRDRGQGGGYTF.